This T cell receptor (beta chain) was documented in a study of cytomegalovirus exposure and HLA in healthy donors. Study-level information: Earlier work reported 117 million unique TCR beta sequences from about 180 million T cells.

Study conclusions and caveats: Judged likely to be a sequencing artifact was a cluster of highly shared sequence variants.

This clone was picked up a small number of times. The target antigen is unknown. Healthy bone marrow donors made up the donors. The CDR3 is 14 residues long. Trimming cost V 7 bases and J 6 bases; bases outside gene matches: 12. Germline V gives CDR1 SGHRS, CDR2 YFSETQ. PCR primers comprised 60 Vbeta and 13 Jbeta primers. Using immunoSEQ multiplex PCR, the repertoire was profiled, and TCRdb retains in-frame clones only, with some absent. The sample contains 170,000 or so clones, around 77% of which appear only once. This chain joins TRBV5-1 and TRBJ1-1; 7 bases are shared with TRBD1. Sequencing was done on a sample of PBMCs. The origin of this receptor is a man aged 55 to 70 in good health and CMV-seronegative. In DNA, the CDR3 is TGCGCCAGCTATAATACGGGACAGAGCGCTGAAGCTTTCTTT. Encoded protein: CASYNTGQSAEAFF.